This T cell receptor (beta chain) was sequenced during a study of CD8 T cells in Susac syndrome. Germline CDR1 MNHEY, CDR2 SMNVEV (reference sequence). CDR3 length: 17 amino acids. V trimming: 6 bases; J trimming: 2 bases; junction bases outside the gene matches: 13. An input of roughly 0.45 to 1 ug of RNA was subjected to reverse transcription using random hexamers. A single record per CDR3 protein comes from TCRdb applying MiXCR to the immunoSEQ multiplex PCR reads. The table records about 210,000 distinct CDR3 sequences, 95% of them present only once. This sequence joins TRBV27 and TRBJ2-1; 7 bases map to TRBD2. The receptor was derived from a human donor with multiple sclerosis. Specimen: CD4+ T cells from PBMCs. CDR3 sequence: CASSIKPPGLAYNEQFF. CDR3 coding DNA: TGTGCCAGCAGCATAAAACCGCCCGGACTAGCCTACAATGAGCAGTTCTTC.